This TCR beta chain originates from a study of blood T cell repertoires in COVID-19 (TCRdb year 2020). Turning to the overall study: Collaborator samples came from the United States, Italy and Spain and covered acute and convalescent phases of COVID-19. Sample metadata almost always included a de-identified subject ID, COVID-19 status, age in years and sex. The prospective study material was composed of cDNA or gDNA derived from T cells, B-cell-depleted T cells, or PBMCs. Where available, HLA class I and class II types were taken from metadata supplied by the sample provider and were not determined by assay-based typing. The repertoires were made available in a free public database intended to serve as a resource for research on the immune response to SARS-CoV-2. The dataset comprised deeply sampled blood TCRbeta repertoires from subjects exposed to, actively infected with, or recovered from COVID-19. The samples were drawn from the first 160 participants of the ongoing ImmuneRACE study and from 1,254 subjects provided by 6 global collaborators. Broader findings and caveats from the paper: How much clinical and demographic metadata was included differed by source and by participant, and the metadata was provided uncurated.

Reading the germline V gene gives CDR1 MNHNS and CDR2 SASEGT. Compared with germline, V lacks 6 bases and J lacks 4 bases; bases without a gene match: 8. The CDR3 runs 14 residues from the cysteine to the phenylalanine. Just CDR3 DNA is preserved here, 42 bases in frame from base 1. TCRbeta CDR3 regions were amplified from genomic DNA using the immunoSEQ Assay, a bias-controlled multiplex PCR. The source study handled its data this way. Nucleated cell counts per sample were estimated from amplification of reference gene primers within the assay. To quantify the absolute abundance of each unique TCRbeta CDR3 rearrangement, sequence reads were collapsed and filtered. For each sample, productive Simpson clonality was calculated by taking the square root of Simpson's diversity index across productive rearrangements. Sourced from immuneACCESS, this table was stored by TCRdb with only in-frame sequences that have V and J called. A share of the clones is absent; for the studies checked, an unresolved V gene accounts for under half, and the remainder has no known explanation. V and J calls and clone size are given by that table; D and trimming were obtained from the DNA. The sample has about 220,000 clones on record, 88% of them singletons. The ten largest clones represent just over 2.5% of the sample.

Details on this clone: Its recognized antigen is unknown. The input lacks base qualities; no much larger clone sits a single base away.

Enrolling through a virtual design, the prospective study's participants ranged in age from roughly 18 to 95 years and lived across roughly 24 United States geographic areas. In the prospective study, cohorts were assigned on the basis of participant-reported clinical history obtained from a screening survey and a study questionnaire. For ImmuneRACE Cohort 3, a participant was defined as recovered based on two consecutive negative NP/OP PCR tests, clearance by a healthcare professional, or resolution of symptoms. Each participant in the prospective study had whole blood, serum and a nasopharyngeal or oropharyngeal swab collected by mobile phlebotomists. Prospective study participants could optionally give additional blood draws and questionnaires over an approximately 2-month period. Before DNA extraction, prospective study blood samples were shipped either frozen or at room temperature.

The sequence was obtained from a woman aged 25 to 39 who had recovered from COVID-19. Sequenced: PBMCs or T cells enriched from blood (not recorded which). The chain couples TRBV6-1 to TRBJ1-2; 7 central nucleotides agree with TRBD1. The bases are TGTGCCAGCAGACAAGGTCAGGGGGTCTATGGCTACACCTTC. This encodes CASRQGQGVYGYTF.